These T cell receptor beta chains were read from a single sample in a study of response to subunit inactivated influenza vaccine. TCRdb processed the RT-PCR reads anew with MiXCR; each CDR3 protein has one entry. The sample yields 550,000 to 650,000 distinct CDR3 sequences, roughly 10% seen once. The source material was PBMCs from blood, sampled on the day of vaccination. These receptors were collected from a man aged 50-60 years who received an inactivated influenza vaccine. Each CDR3 is given with its conserved first and last residue. Fields, in order: J gene, V gene, clone size, D gene, CDR3 protein, CDR3 DNA. The D gene is left open where the match is weak. Clone size is shown for a subset of rows, as once, few, many or a class of expanded clone.

TRBJ2-7	TRBV15	few	.	CATSRVVISSYEQYF	TGTGCCACCAGCAGAGTGGTCATAAGCTCCTACGAGCAGTACTTC
TRBJ1-1	TRBV20-1	many	.	CSASGFGGNTEAFF	TGCAGTGCTAGTGGGTTCGGCGGAAACACTGAAGCTTTCTTT
TRBJ2-2	TRBV10-3	few	.	CAISSGPTNTGELFF	TGTGCCATCAGCTCGGGGCCTACGAACACCGGGGAGCTGTTTTTT
TRBJ1-1	TRBV6-4	few	.	CASSGRRERGTEAFF	TGTGCCAGCAGTGGGCGTCGGGAGCGAGGCACTGAAGCTTTCTTT
TRBJ2-1	TRBV20-1	few	TRBD2	CSARALAGVLNEQFF	TGCAGTGCTAGAGCCCTAGCGGGAGTCTTGAATGAGCAGTTCTTC
TRBJ2-2	TRBV5-5	few	.	CASSLDRFGGELFF	TGTGCCAGCAGCTTGGACAGGTTTGGCGGGGAGCTGTTTTTT
TRBJ2-5	TRBV5-1	few	.	CASSLTMGPGETQYF	TGCGCCAGCAGCTTGACAATGGGACCGGGAGAGACCCAGTACTTC
TRBJ2-1	TRBV5-1	many	TRBD2	CASSTSGGTYNEQFF	TGCGCCAGCAGCACTAGCGGGGGGACGTACAATGAGCAGTTCTTC
TRBJ2-1	TRBV24-1	few	.	CATSDAGPGGLYEQFF	TGTGCCACCAGTGATGCCGGTCCCGGGGGTTTGTATGAGCAGTTCTTC
TRBJ2-1	TRBV7-3	.	.	CASSLNPSDEQFF	TGTGCCAGCAGCTTAAACCCCTCGGATGAGCAGTTCTTC
TRBJ2-1	TRBV6-2/TRBV6-3	few	.	CASSYSNLAYNEQFF	TGTGCCAGCAGTTACTCGAATTTAGCCTACAACGAGCAGTTCTTC
TRBJ2-1	TRBV12-3/TRBV12-4	few	TRBD2	CASSPGTSGSFVQFF	TGTGCCAGTAGTCCCGGGACTAGCGGGAGTTTTGTACAGTTCTTC
TRBJ2-5	TRBV19	.	TRBD2	CASSIRTSGETQYF	TGTGCCAGTAGTATACGGACTAGCGGAGAGACCCAGTACTTC
TRBJ2-1	TRBV6-1	.	TRBD1	CASKPGQGASNEQFF	TGTGCCAGCAAGCCAGGACAGGGGGCTAGCAATGAGCAGTTCTTC
TRBJ2-5	TRBV24-1	.	.	CATSDGWGETQYF	TGTGCCACCAGTGATGGTTGGGGGGAGACCCAGTACTTC
TRBJ2-1	TRBV16	.	TRBD2	CASSQSFLAGVYNEQFF	TGTGCCAGCAGCCAATCTTTCCTAGCGGGAGTATACAATGAGCAGTTCTTC
TRBJ1-1	TRBV5-6	few	.	CASSSRRTASTEAFF	TGTGCCAGCAGCTCCCGAAGAACCGCGAGCACTGAAGCTTTCTTT
TRBJ2-7	TRBV7-1	few	TRBD2	CASSSTLVRASGLAGEVRYEQYF	TGTGCCAGCAGCTCCACCCTGGTGAGGGCGTCGGGACTAGCGGGAGAAGTCAGATACGAGCAGTACTTC
TRBJ2-5	TRBV10-2	many	.	CASRVRQETQYF	TGCGCCAGCAGGGTTAGACAAGAGACCCAGTACTTC
TRBJ2-1	TRBV27	.	TRBD2	CASSPGLALNEQFF	TGTGCCAGCAGTCCCGGACTAGCACTGAATGAGCAGTTCTTC
TRBJ1-4	TRBV4-1	few	TRBD1	CASSQPLRDRGSTNEKLFF	TGCGCCAGCAGCCAACCGTTACGGGACAGGGGTTCAACTAATGAAAAACTGTTTTTT
TRBJ2-6	TRBV9	few	.	CASSVAWGVGANVLTF	TGTGCCAGCAGCGTAGCTTGGGGGGTTGGGGCCAACGTCCTGACTTTC
TRBJ1-4	TRBV29-1	.	.	CSVGGSSPLNEKLFF	TGCAGCGTTGGAGGAAGCAGCCCCTTAAATGAAAAACTGTTTTTT
TRBJ2-1	TRBV5-6	.	TRBD1	CASSPGTGGAIINEQFF	TGTGCCAGCAGCCCCGGGACAGGGGGCGCGATAATAAATGAGCAGTTCTTC
TRBJ2-5	TRBV5-1	few	.	CASRSTGRSETQYF	TGCGCCAGCAGATCCACAGGGCGCTCAGAGACCCAGTACTTC
TRBJ2-5	TRBV6-1	few	.	CASKATRGGAETQYF	TGTGCCAGCAAGGCGACCCGAGGGGGGGCGGAGACCCAGTACTTC
TRBJ2-1	TRBV7-9	.	.	CASIRPPNNEQFF	TGTGCCAGTATCCGACCCCCCAACAATGAGCAGTTCTTC
TRBJ2-3	TRBV20-1	.	.	CSARGADLALVTDTQYF	TGCAGTGCTAGAGGGGCGGACCTAGCGCTCGTCACAGATACGCAGTATTTT
TRBJ2-3	TRBV15	few	.	CATSRVPGTDTQYF	TGTGCCACCAGCAGAGTGCCCGGCACAGATACGCAGTATTTT
TRBJ1-1	TRBV5-1	once	TRBD1	CASSLAPGQGVGEAFF	TGCGCCAGCAGCTTGGCCCCGGGACAGGGGGTTGGTGAAGCTTTCTTT
TRBJ2-5	TRBV5-1	.	.	CASSLEQGLAGETQYF	TGCGCCAGCAGTCTCGAACAGGGTCTGGCGGGGGAGACCCAGTACTTC
TRBJ2-7	TRBV6-5	.	.	CASSSYGGTPYEQYF	TGTGCCAGCAGTTCCTATGGCGGGACACCCTACGAGCAGTACTTC
TRBJ2-7	TRBV12-3/TRBV12-4	many	TRBD1	CASRGPGTGWYEQYF	TGTGCCAGCAGGGGGCCCGGGACAGGGTGGTACGAGCAGTACTTC
TRBJ2-3	TRBV7-2	.	TRBD2	CASSPREGRTDTQYF	TGTGCCAGCAGCCCGCGGGAGGGCCGTACAGATACGCAGTATTTT
TRBJ1-1	TRBV3-1	few	.	CASSKGPEAFF	TGTGCCAGCAGCAAGGGACCTGAAGCTTTCTTT
TRBJ2-3	TRBV27	.	TRBD2	CASSSIAGVGTDTQYF	TGTGCCAGCAGTTCCATAGCGGGAGTAGGCACAGATACGCAGTATTTT
TRBJ2-1	TRBV14	few	TRBD2	CASSQVAPGLADNEQFF	TGTGCCAGCAGCCAGGTGGCTCCGGGACTAGCGGACAATGAGCAGTTCTTC
TRBJ2-4	TRBV19	many	.	CASSIDHAQANIQYF	TGTGCCAGTAGTATAGACCATGCACAGGCGAACATTCAGTACTTC
TRBJ2-7	TRBV20-1	.	TRBD2	CSARDLLADYEQYF	TGCAGTGCTAGAGATCTACTAGCGGACTACGAGCAGTACTTC
TRBJ1-4	TRBV7-9	.	.	CASSFGVSTNEKLFF	TGTGCCAGCAGCTTCGGGGTATCAACTAATGAAAAACTGTTTTTT
TRBJ2-7	TRBV10-3	many	.	CAISEGGGREQYF	TGTGCCATCAGTGAGGGGGGGGGGCGCGAGCAGTACTTC
TRBJ2-7	TRBV20-1	many	.	CSAPSGRVSYEQYF	TGCAGTGCCCCATCAGGCAGGGTTTCCTACGAGCAGTACTTC
TRBJ2-1	TRBV20-1	.	TRBD2	CSARELAGAYNEQFF	TGCAGTGCTAGAGAGCTAGCGGGAGCCTACAATGAGCAGTTCTTC
TRBJ2-2	TRBV30	.	.	CAWDAGPNTGELFF	TGTGCCTGGGACGCGGGTCCCAACACCGGGGAGCTGTTTTTT
TRBJ2-7	TRBV7-8	.	.	CASSLGRRDQYF	TGTGCCAGCAGCTTAGGGCGGAGGGACCAGTACTTC
TRBJ2-2	TRBV10-3	few	.	CAIKWGDGELFF	TGTGCCATCAAGTGGGGGGACGGGGAGCTGTTTTTT
TRBJ2-7	TRBV10-3	many	.	CAISGGGRAANEQYF	TGTGCCATCAGCGGAGGGGGGCGAGCCGCCAACGAGCAGTACTTC
TRBJ2-1	TRBV12-3/TRBV12-4	few	.	CASRARQREQFF	TGTGCCAGCAGGGCGAGACAGAGGGAGCAGTTCTTC
TRBJ1-5	TRBV20-1	.	TRBD1	CSARTGTGSNQPQHF	TGCAGTGCTAGAACCGGGACAGGGAGCAATCAGCCCCAGCATTTT
TRBJ1-1	TRBV12-3/TRBV12-4	few	TRBD1	CASSPRDRFREAFF	TGTGCCAGCAGCCCCCGGGACAGGTTTAGGGAAGCTTTCTTT
TRBJ1-3	TRBV7-2	few	.	CASSSYSGNTIYF	TGTGCCAGCAGCTCGTACTCTGGAAACACCATATATTTT
TRBJ2-3	TRBV24-1	few	TRBD1	CATSQAGTGDTDTQYF	TGTGCCACCAGCCAAGCCGGGACAGGGGACACAGATACGCAGTATTTT
TRBJ2-3	TRBV5-1	many	.	CASSQDINRGTQYF	TGCGCCAGCAGCCAAGATATTAACCGTGGTACGCAGTATTTT
TRBJ2-6	TRBV20-1	.	.	CSSRASEGSGANVLTF	TGCAGTTCTAGGGCCTCTGAGGGCTCTGGGGCCAACGTCCTGACTTTC
TRBJ1-1	TRBV12-3/TRBV12-4	many	TRBD1	CASSLRQGNTEAFF	TGTGCCAGCAGTTTGAGACAGGGGAACACTGAAGCTTTCTTT